These 29 T cell receptor beta chains originate from one sample sequenced in a study of control samples from healthy donors and cancer patients. TCRdb's table, derived via immunoSEQ multiplex PCR, lists solely in-frame clones and lacks some. This sample yields 390,000 or so clones, of which 75% to 95% are seen a single time; roughly 6.4% belongs to the top ten. The material sequenced was PBMCs. Receptors were obtained from a man aged 35-49 years with head and neck cancer.

The chain is built from TRBV7-6 and TRBJ2-1; TRBD1 matches 8 bases. The V segment lost 3 bases and the J segment 8 bases; nucleotides outside the gene matches: 6. The CDR3 length is 14 residues. CDR1 and CDR2 from the germline V gene are SGHVS and FNYEAQ. This chain's CDR3 is CASSFLDRADEQFF. The CDR3 nucleotides are TGTGCCAGCAGCTTCTTGGACAGGGCCGATGAGCAGTTCTTC.

The genes are TRBV20-1 and TRBJ2-3; 12 nucleotides agree with TRBD2. Trimming at V came to 3 bases and at J to 3 bases, leaving 1 base not matched to a gene. There are 14 residues in the CDR3. Per the germline V gene, CDR1 is DFQATT and CDR2 is SNEGSKA (reference sequence). The CDR3 nucleotides read TGCAGTGCTAGTACTAGCGGGAGGACAGATACGCAGTATTTT. Translating gives CSASTSGRTDTQYF.

The chain couples TRBV9 to TRBJ1-4; TRBD1 matches at 8 bases. The CDR3 is 16 amino acids. Germline-derived CDR1 and CDR2 are SGDLS and YYNGEE. V was pared by 0 bases and J by 5 bases, with 6 bases of the junction left unmatched. The CDR3 region is CASSVVPTGENEKLFF. CDR3 nucleotides: TGTGCCAGCAGCGTAGTTCCGACAGGGGAAAATGAAAAACTGTTTTTT.

With regard to this clone: Other DNA sequences in the sample encode the same CDR3. The V gene is TRBV12-3 or TRBV12-4, the J gene TRBJ2-7; no clear D gene. This CDR3 has 13 amino acids. Trimming stripped 1 base from V and 2 bases from J, with 6 bases between. In DNA, the CDR3 is TGTGCCAGCAGTTTAGGCCAGACCTACGAGCAGTACTTC. Translation: CASSLGQTYEQYF.

This clone was recorded only once. This chain uses TRBV30 with TRBJ1-3, with 8 positions matching TRBD1. The CDR3 consists of 13 residues. The J segment lost 9 bases and the V segment lost 3 bases, leaving 7 bases of the junction unmatched. The V gene's germline CDR1 is GTSNPN and CDR2 SVGIG (reference sequence). CDR3 protein: CAWRGGQASTIYF. Written as DNA, the CDR3 is TGTGCCTGGAGAGGGGGACAGGCAAGCACCATATATTTT. Drawing the rest from reference TRBV30 and TRBJ1-3, the complete variable domain is SQTIHQWPATLVQPVGSPLSLECTVEGTSNPNLYWYRQAAGRGLQLLFYSVGIGQISSEVPQNLSASRPQDRQFILSSKKLLLSDSGFYLCAWRGGQASTIYFGEGSWLTVV.

CDR3 in amino acids: CASSPPTASGGSTDTQYF. As DNA, the CDR3 is TGCGCCAGCAGCCCCCCGACGGCTAGCGGGGGTAGCACAGATACGCAGTATTTT. This chain uses TRBV5-1 with TRBJ2-3; the match to TRBD2 covers 10 bases. The CDR3 loop spans 18 amino acids. Trimming removed 4 bases from V and 0 bases from J; junction bases left unmatched: 11. The germline V gene encodes CDR1 SGHRS and CDR2 YFSETQ.

This chain uses TRBV5-1 with TRBJ2-5; 11 bases map to TRBD1. V lost 0 bases and J lost 5; bases outside the gene matches: 6. CDR3 size: 16 residues. Germline V lookup: CDR1 SGHRS, CDR2 YFSETQ. The DNA for the CDR3 is TGCGCCAGCAGCTTGGATGGACAGGGGGCGCGCGAGACCCAGTACTTC. As protein: CASSLDGQGARETQYF.

The rearrangement joins TRBV18 to TRBJ1-5; 9 bases agree with TRBD1. V lost 4 bases, J lost 5 bases, and 3 bases stayed unmatched. CDR1 and CDR2 from the germline V gene are KGHSH and LQKENI. The CDR3 length is 14 residues. The CDR3 DNA is TGTGCCAGCTCACGTCGACAGGGGGATCAGCCCCAGCATTTT. Amino acid sequence: CASSRRQGDQPQHF.

V gene TRBV4-1 combines with J gene TRBJ2-7; TRBD1 matches 8 bases. The CDR3 has 15 residues. Trimming removed 4 bases from V and 3 bases from J; junction bases left unmatched: 8. CDR1 is MGHRA, CDR2 YSYEKL, per germline. CDR3 nucleotide sequence: TGCGCCAGCAGCCTACGACAGGGGATAGTCTACGAGCAGTACTTC. It encodes CASSLRQGIVYEQYF.

The chain recombines TRBV9 with TRBJ1-2; TRBD1 agrees at 7 bases. Germline-derived CDR1 and CDR2 are SGDLS and YYNGEE. V was clipped by 3 bases and J by 4 bases; unmatched bases: 9. The CDR3 consists of 15 residues. CDR3 bases: TGTGCCAGCAGCGCAGGGACAGTGCGATCCTATGGCTACACCTTC. Translated, it gives CASSAGTVRSYGYTF. Based on the CDR3 plus reference TRBV9 and TRBJ1-2, the full variable domain is DSGVTQTPKHLITATGQRVTLRCSPRSGDLSVYWYQQSLDQGLQFLIQYYNGEERAKGNILERFSAQQFPDLHSELNLSSLELGDSALYFCASSAGTVRSYGYTFGSGTRLTVV.

The chain uses TRBV6-2 or TRBV6-3 and TRBJ2-5; D is perhaps TRBD2 (5 bases). CDR1 is MNHEY and CDR2 is SVGEGT in the germline V gene. The CDR3 length is 14 residues. V lost 2 bases and J 5 bases, leaving 12 bases between the germline ends. The CDR3 bases are TGTGCCAGCAGTTACGCGCCTCCGGGGGAGACCCAGTACTTC. Protein: CASSYAPPGETQYF.

The V and J genes are TRBV29-1 and TRBJ2-7, with D hard to call. V was shortened by 6 bases and J by 3 bases, with 12 bases between the two germline ends. Germline V gene data show CDR1 as SQVTM and CDR2 as ANQGSEA. This CDR3 region has 12 residues. The CDR3 region is CSVTVQDYEQYF. The CDR3 DNA reads as TGCAGCGTGACGGTGCAAGACTACGAGCAGTACTTC.

The chain combines TRBV28 with TRBJ2-2, with a possible D match to TRBD1 (5 bases). The germline gives CDR1 MDHEN, CDR2 SYDVKM. This CDR3 comprises 14 residues. V was trimmed by 2 bases and J by 3 bases, leaving 7 bases between them. CDR3 loop: CASSLPRDTGELFF. The CDR3 DNA is TGTGCCAGCAGTTTACCCAGGGACACCGGGGAGCTGTTTTTT.

The gene calls are TRBV10-3 and TRBJ2-1, with TRBD1 matching 8 bases. The CDR3 length is 14 residues. V lost 7 bases to trimming and J lost 5 bases; unmatched junction nucleotides: 7. The germline V gene has CDR1 ENHRY and CDR2 SYGVKD. Written as DNA, the CDR3 is TGTGCCATCACACCGGACAGGGACGACAATGAGCAGTTCTTC. It encodes CAITPDRDDNEQFF.

The CDR3 DNA follows: TGTGCCAGCAGTACCGCCTACTCGCATAATTCACCCCTCCACTTT. It encodes CASSTAYSHNSPLHF. The V call is TRBV6-1, the J call TRBJ1-6, with D hard to call. CDR1 MNHNS and CDR2 SASEGT come from the germline V gene. This CDR3 spans 15 amino acids. Trimming pared 5 bases from V and 5 bases from J, leaving 13 bases between.

V and J are TRBV13 and TRBJ1-1; D is uncertain. Germline V gives CDR1 PRHDT, CDR2 FYEKMQ (reference sequence). The CDR3 totals 15 residues. V was clipped by 5 bases and J by 0 bases, with 13 bases between them. DNA of the CDR3: TGTGCCAGCAGCGCCGCCGGGCCCATGAACACTGAAGCTTTCTTT. Translated, it gives CASSAAGPMNTEAFF.

The genes are TRBV3-1 (or the pseudogene TRBV3-2) and TRBJ2-7; the D gene is possibly TRBD1 (6 bases). The ends were cut back, 2 bases at V and 5 bases at J, with 16 bases in the middle. Germline CDR1 and CDR2: LGHDT and YNNKEL (reference sequence). The CDR3 loop spans 15 amino acids. As DNA, the CDR3 is TGTGCCAGCAGCCAAATGGCAGGGGTAAGCCACGAGCAGTACTTC. It translates to CASSQMAGVSHEQYF.

This clone was seen only a few times. The V and J genes are TRBV6-5 and TRBJ1-2; tentative D call: TRBD1 (6 bases). Germline values: CDR1 MNHEY, CDR2 SVGAGI. The CDR3 totals 13 residues. V was pared by 6 bases and J by 1 base, with 9 bases between. The CDR3: CASRRTDNYGYTF. CDR3 DNA: TGTGCCAGCAGACGGACAGATAACTATGGCTACACCTTC.

The V gene is TRBV2, the J gene TRBJ2-1, with TRBD2 as a possible D gene (5 bases). Trimming left V 2 bases short and J 10 bases short, with 15 bases between. In germline, CDR1 is SNHLY, CDR2 FYNNEI. The CDR3 runs to 14 residues. CDR3 in amino acids: CASSELAAAREQFF. Here the CDR3 DNA reads TGTGCCAGCAGTGAACTAGCAGCGGCTCGGGAGCAGTTCTTC.

V is TRBV7-8 and J is TRBJ2-7, with TRBD2 matching 15 bases. CDR3 size: 16 residues. Germline CDR1 and CDR2: SGHVS and FQNEAQ. The V gene end was trimmed by 1 base and the J gene end by 2 bases; junction bases not matched to a gene: 0. The CDR3 spells CASSLGTSGRAYEQYF. The CDR3 bases are TGTGCCAGCAGCTTAGGGACTAGCGGGAGGGCCTACGAGCAGTACTTC.

This sequence joins TRBV30 and TRBJ1-1, with TRBD1 matching over 9 bases. The CDR3 extends over 14 amino acids. Germline lookup yields CDR1 GTSNPN and CDR2 SVGIG (reference sequence). V shed 2 bases, J shed 8 bases, and the junction held 9 bases outside the gene matches. CDR3 in DNA: TGTGCCTGGAGTCCGGGACAGGGCATAGGGGAAGCTTTCTTT. Translating gives CAWSPGQGIGEAFF. The full variable domain, rest sourced from reference TRBV30 and TRBJ1-1, is SQTIHQWPATLVQPVGSPLSLECTVEGTSNPNLYWYRQAAGRGLQLLFYSVGIGQISSEVPQNLSASRPQDRQFILSSKKLLLSDSGFYLCAWSPGQGIGEAFFGQGTRLTVV.

This chain joins TRBV2 and TRBJ1-5; possibly TRBD1 for D (6 bases). V was shortened by 6 bases and J by 1 base, with 19 bases between the two germline ends. The CDR3 is 17 amino acids. The germline CDR1 and CDR2 sequences are SNHLY and FYNNEI. The DNA for the CDR3 is TGTGCCAGCAGCGGGGGGCCTGCTCCACAGAGCAATCAGCCCCAGCATTTT. Residues: CASSGGPAPQSNQPQHF. The full variable domain, rest sourced from reference TRBV2 and TRBJ1-5, is EPEVTQTPSHQVTQMGQEVILRCVPISNHLYFYWYRQILGQKVEFLVSFYNNEISEKSEIFDDQFSVERPDGSNFTLKIRSTKLEDSAMYFCASSGGPAPQSNQPQHFGDGTRLSIL.

Worth noting for this clone: This sample includes further DNA sequences coding for the same CDR3. The chain carries TRBV28 and TRBJ2-7, with a tentative D call TRBD2 (6 bases). CDR1 is MDHEN and CDR2 is SYDVKM in the germline V gene. CDR3 length: 14 amino acids. Trimming stripped 9 bases from V and 0 bases from J, with 15 bases between. As DNA, the CDR3 is TGTGCCAGTAGCTTGGAGGGGAGCTCCTACGAGCAGTACTTC. Amino acids: CASSLEGSSYEQYF. Together with reference TRBV28 and TRBJ2-7, the CDR3 gives the full variable domain: DVKVTQSSRYLVKRTGEKVFLECVQDMDHENMFWYRQDPGLGLRLIYFSYDVKMKEKGDIPEGYSVSREKKERFSLILESASTNQTSMYLCASSLEGSSYEQYFGPGTRLTVT.

In its sample, this clone was seen once. This chain connects TRBV5-4 to TRBJ1-4, with 9 bases identical to TRBD1. Germline trimming cut 0 bases from V and 6 bases from J; bases unmatched to any gene: 3. Germline-derived CDR1 and CDR2 are SGHNT and YYREEE (reference sequence). The CDR3 has 15 amino acids. The CDR3 DNA follows: TGTGCCAGCAGCTTGGCCGGGACAGGGCATGAAAAACTGTTTTTT. Protein: CASSLAGTGHEKLFF. Full variable domain (missing parts from reference TRBV5-4 and TRBJ1-4): ETGVTQSPTHLIKTRGQQVTLRCSSQSGHNTVSWYQQALGQGPQFIFQYYREEENGRGNFPPRFSGLQFPNYSSELNVNALELDDSALYLCASSLAGTGHEKLFFGSGTQLSVL.

The gene calls are TRBV30 and TRBJ1-2; 9 bases agree with TRBD1. Germline V CDR1 and CDR2: GTSNPN, SVGIG (reference sequence). The CDR3 length is 14 residues. V trimming: 2 bases; J trimming: 5 bases; junction bases outside the gene matches: 6. CDR3 DNA sequence: TGTGCCTGGAGTTTGGACAGGGGCGGTTATGGCTACACCTTC. It yields the protein CAWSLDRGGYGYTF. Full variable domain (remainder filled in from reference TRBV30 and TRBJ1-2): SQTIHQWPATLVQPVGSPLSLECTVEGTSNPNLYWYRQAAGRGLQLLFYSVGIGQISSEVPQNLSASRPQDRQFILSSKKLLLSDSGFYLCAWSLDRGGYGYTFGSGTRLTVV.

The J gene is TRBJ2-7, the V gene TRBV4-1, with D possibly matching TRBD1 (7 bases). CDR1 and CDR2 from the germline V gene are MGHRA and YSYEKL. CDR3 size: 17 residues. Trimming pared 0 bases from V and 1 base from J, leaving 16 bases between. CDR3 amino acids: CASSQDSVRGASYEQYF. The CDR3, as DNA: TGCGCCAGCAGCCAAGATTCGGTCAGGGGGGCTTCCTACGAGCAGTACTTC.

The gene calls are TRBV4-3 and TRBJ2-3; 9 nucleotides agree with TRBD1. This CDR3 is 17 amino acids long. With 0 bases clipped from V and 3 bases from J, the junction kept 7 bases outside the gene matches. Germline-derived CDR1 and CDR2 are LGHNA and YSLEER. The CDR3: CASSQEVGQGKTDTQYF. The CDR3 DNA is TGCGCCAGCAGCCAAGAGGTGGGACAGGGTAAGACAGATACGCAGTATTTT.

The chain uses TRBV2 and TRBJ2-7; 11 nucleotides line up with TRBD1. Trimming removed 6 bases from V and 4 bases from J; junction bases left unmatched: 5. Germline V gene data show CDR1 as SNHLY and CDR2 as FYNNEI. The CDR3 spans 14 residues. The CDR3 sequence is CASRRDRGNYEQYF. For the CDR3, the DNA is TGTGCCAGCAGGAGGGACAGGGGGAATTACGAGCAGTACTTC.

This clone showed up just a few times. The chain couples TRBV7-8 to TRBJ2-5, with no clear D. The CDR3 is made up of 13 amino acids. The ends were cut back, 4 bases at V and 1 base at J, with 7 bases in the middle. From germline, CDR1 is SGHVS and CDR2 FQNEAQ. The CDR3 DNA sequence: TGTGCCAGCAGCTCCGCCTCCCAAGAGACCCAGTACTTC. Encoded protein: CASSSASQETQYF.